These 12 T cell receptor beta chains were all obtained from the same sample, sequenced in a study of blood T cell repertoires in COVID-19. This table comes from immunoSEQ multiplex PCR, and its TCRdb copy is limited to in-frame clones, with some not included. The sample holds a few hundred thousand clones, less than 90% seen once. The specimen sequenced was PBMCs or T cells enriched from blood (not recorded which). These receptors all stem from a woman in her fifties or sixties in a cohort exposed to, infected with or recovered from COVID-19 (not recorded which).

The genes are TRBV2 and TRBJ1-2; possibly TRBD1 for D (5 bases). The CDR3 extends over 13 amino acids. Germline V CDR1 and CDR2: SNHLY, FYNNEI. Trimming left V 2 bases short and J 4 bases short, with 8 bases between. CDR3 amino acids: CASSEQGSYGYTF. CDR3 bases: TGTGCCAGCAGTGAACAGGGATCCTATGGCTACACCTTC.

DNA of the CDR3: TGTGCCAGCAGTTTAGTATCGAACACTGAAGCTTTCTTT. Translating it yields CASSLVSNTEAFF. V usage is TRBV12-3 or TRBV12-4 and J usage is TRBJ1-1, with D unclear. The CDR3 has 13 amino acids. The V end was cut by 1 base, the J end by 1 base, with 4 bases between.

V and J are TRBV5-1 and TRBJ1-4; 9 bases are shared with TRBD1. V was pared by 1 base and J by 5 bases, with 9 bases of the junction left unmatched. This CDR3 comprises 17 residues. CDR1 and CDR2 from the germline V gene are SGHRS and YFSETQ. The CDR3 coding sequence is TGCGCCAGCAGCTTGCATCGGGGGACAGGGACAAATGAAAAACTGTTTTTT. It is translated as CASSLHRGTGTNEKLFF.

This chain joins TRBV30 and TRBJ2-3, with 10 bases lining up with TRBD2. V lost 4 bases, J lost 1 base, and 11 bases stayed unmatched. The CDR3 has 17 residues. CDR1 is GTSNPN and CDR2 is SVGIG in the germline V gene (reference sequence). The CDR3 reads CAWTPRGTSARTDTQYF. The CDR3 DNA reads as TGTGCCTGGACCCCGAGAGGGACTAGCGCGCGCACAGATACGCAGTATTTT.

The gene calls are TRBV24-1 and TRBJ2-1, with a weak D call TRBD2 (5 bases). This CDR3 comprises 16 residues. V was clipped by 3 bases and J by 1 base, with 12 bases between them. The V gene's germline CDR1 is KGHDR and CDR2 SFDVKD. The CDR3 nucleotides are TGTGCCACCAGTGATGCCCGGGGAGTATCCTACAATGAGCAGTTCTTC. Protein: CATSDARGVSYNEQFF.

The DNA for the CDR3 is TGTGCCATCAGTGTTTCCGGGACAGCGGACACTGAAGCTTTCTTT. Protein product: CAISVSGTADTEAFF. This chain uses TRBV10-3 with TRBJ1-1, with TRBD1 matching 7 bases. Germline V gene lookup returns CDR1 ENHRY and CDR2 SYGVKD. This CDR3 is 15 amino acids long. Losses at the gene ends were 4 bases for V and 3 bases for J; bases not matched to a gene: 8.

V gene TRBV28 combines with J gene TRBJ2-1, with 11 bases matching TRBD2. CDR3 length: 20 residues. Germline V CDR1 and CDR2: MDHEN, SYDVKM. Unmatched junction bases numbered 16, after V lost 5 bases and J lost 1 base. The CDR3 bases are TGTGCCAGCAGTGGCTCTTTCACTAGCGGGGGTTTCTGGTCCTACAATGAGCAGTTCTTC. The encoded protein is CASSGSFTSGGFWSYNEQFF. The complete variable domain, with remaining parts taken from reference TRBV28 and TRBJ2-1, reads DVKVTQSSRYLVKRTGEKVFLECVQDMDHENMFWYRQDPGLGLRLIYFSYDVKMKEKGDIPEGYSVSREKKERFSLILESASTNQTSMYLCASSGSFTSGGFWSYNEQFFGPGTRLTVL.

This chain uses TRBV19 with TRBJ1-5, with D possibly TRBD1 on 6 matching bases. This CDR3 is built from 15 residues. CDR1 and CDR2 (germline): LNHDA, SQIVND (reference sequence). The ends were cut back, 4 bases at V and 0 bases at J, with 10 bases in the middle. The CDR3 nucleotides read TGTGCCAGTAGTAGGGGACAATTTAGCAATCAGCCCCAGCATTTT. Translated: CASSRGQFSNQPQHF.

The CDR3 nucleotides are TGTGCCAGTAGTATTGCAGGTGACACTGAAGCTTTCTTT. It encodes CASSIAGDTEAFF. The rearrangement uses TRBV19 and TRBJ1-1; no definite D call. With 3 bases removed from V and 3 bases from J, the gap between germline ends came to 8 bases. There are 13 residues in the CDR3. In germline, CDR1 is LNHDA, CDR2 SQIVND (reference sequence).

The rearrangement uses TRBV6-5 and TRBJ1-2; 9 nucleotides agree with TRBD1. Germline values: CDR1 MNHEY, CDR2 SVGAGI. V shed 7 bases and J 8 bases; nucleotides not matched to a gene: 11. CDR3 length equals 14 residues. CDR3 in amino acids: CASIIKGQGPGYTF. The CDR3 DNA sequence: TGTGCCAGCATTATTAAGGGACAGGGTCCGGGCTACACCTTC.

The rearrangement links TRBV6-6 to TRBJ1-4; unclear D gene. V was shortened by 0 bases and J by 8 bases, with 7 bases between the two germline ends. CDR1 MNHNY and CDR2 SVGAGI come from the germline V gene (reference sequence). CDR3 length equals 13 residues. CDR3 DNA sequence: TGTGCCAGCAGTTACTCGAGTGTAGAAAAACTGTTTTTT. This gives the protein CASSYSSVEKLFF.

The V and J genes are TRBV18 and TRBJ2-3; tentative D call: TRBD2 (5 bases). The germline CDR1 and CDR2 sequences are KGHSH and LQKENI. The CDR3 spans 19 residues. V was clipped by 2 bases and J by 0 bases, with 21 bases between them. The CDR3, as DNA: TGTGCCAGCTCACCATTCCGGCCTGGGAGCTCTTCTAGCACAGATACGCAGTATTTT. Protein product: CASSPFRPGSSSSTDTQYF. The whole variable domain, filled in from reference TRBV18 and TRBJ2-3, reads NAGVMQNPRHLVRRRGQEARLRCSPMKGHSHVYWYRQLPEEGLKFMVYLQKENIIDESGMPKERFSAEFPKEGPSILRIQQVVRGDSAAYFCASSPFRPGSSSSTDTQYFGPGTRLTVL.